These 27 T cell receptor beta chains originate from one sample sequenced in a study of shared clonotypes between healthy human individuals. The assay was immunoSEQ multiplex PCR, and TCRdb's table has in-frame clones only and misses some. The data show roughly 640,000 clones, around 67% seen once. The sequenced sample consisted of memory CD4+ T cells sorted from blood. Described subset: CD45RA-negative fraction. These receptor sequences come from a woman in her twenties or thirties in good health.

The chain uses TRBV5-4 and TRBJ1-1, with D possibly TRBD1 on 6 matching bases. The length of the CDR3 is 14 residues. V was clipped by 5 bases and J by 2 bases, with 13 bases between them. Germline assignment: CDR1 SGHNT and CDR2 YYREEE (reference sequence). This chain's CDR3 is CASSPGQSNTEAFF. CDR3 sequence (DNA): TGTGCCAGCAGTCCGGGACAAAGTAACACTGAAGCTTTCTTT.

The genes are TRBV6-6 and TRBJ1-1; D ambiguous. This CDR3 is 14 amino acids long. Deletions cut 6 bases from V and 0 bases from J, with 11 bases between. Germline values: CDR1 MNHNY, CDR2 SVGAGI (reference sequence). The CDR3 nucleotides read TGTGCCAGCAGCTCCTCCCACATGAACACTGAAGCTTTCTTT. Its translation is CASSSSHMNTEAFF.

V usage is TRBV7-3 and J usage is TRBJ2-2, with 9 bases identical to TRBD2. Germline loops: CDR1 SGHTA, CDR2 FQGTGA. Losses at the gene ends were 5 bases for V and 5 bases for J; bases not matched to a gene: 9. The CDR3 is 16 amino acids. The CDR3 DNA reads TGTGCCAGCAGCCCTCTAGCTAGCGGGAATACCGGGGAGCTGTTTTTT. This translates into CASSPLASGNTGELFF. The whole variable domain, filled in from reference TRBV7-3 and TRBJ2-2, reads GAGVSQTPSNKVTEKGKYVELRCDPISGHTALYWYRQSLGQGPEFLIYFQGTGAADDSGLPNDRFFAVRPEGSVSTLKIQRTERGDSAVYLCASSPLASGNTGELFFGEGSRLTVL.

This clone was found many times. This chain uses TRBV28 with TRBJ2-1; 7 bases match TRBD2. The J segment lost 6 bases and the V segment lost 3 bases, leaving 8 bases of the junction unmatched. Per germline, CDR1 MDHEN and CDR2 SYDVKM. The CDR3 consists of 15 residues. The CDR3 is CASSFELASLNEQFF. Here the CDR3 DNA reads TGTGCCAGCAGTTTTGAACTAGCGTCTCTCAATGAGCAGTTCTTC.

The chain employs TRBV2 and TRBJ2-2, with 11 bases lining up with TRBD2. The junction had 1 base not matched to a gene; V was cut back by 6 bases and J by 1 base. This CDR3 spans 15 amino acids. Germline V CDR1 and CDR2: SNHLY, FYNNEI. CDR3 region: CASRTSGMNTGELFF. The CDR3 DNA sequence: TGTGCCAGCAGGACTAGCGGGATGAACACCGGGGAGCTGTTTTTT.

This chain uses TRBV28 with TRBJ2-5; the match to TRBD1 covers 8 bases. Germline loops: CDR1 MDHEN, CDR2 SYDVKM. The CDR3 extends over 13 amino acids. The V gene end was trimmed by 7 bases and the J gene end by 3 bases; junction bases not matched to a gene: 4. The CDR3 sequence: CASKQGVEETQYF. The CDR3, as DNA: TGTGCCAGCAAACAGGGGGTGGAAGAGACCCAGTACTTC.

The J gene is TRBJ1-2, the V gene TRBV5-6; D is undetermined. Trimming removed 4 bases at V and 3 bases at J, with 16 bases between. Germline V gives CDR1 SGHDT, CDR2 YYEEEE. The CDR3 sequence is 15 residues long. The CDR3 loop is CASSRGQRGDYGYTF. The DNA of the CDR3 is TGTGCCAGCAGCCGAGGCCAGAGAGGAGACTATGGCTACACCTTC.

The chain uses TRBV11-2 and TRBJ2-7, with 7 bases fitting TRBD1. Germline trimming cut 0 bases from V and 2 bases from J; bases unmatched to any gene: 4. CDR1 is SGHAT, CDR2 FQNNGV, per germline. The CDR3 has 15 residues. The CDR3 protein is CASSLDPGQAYEQYF. Here the CDR3 DNA reads TGTGCCAGCAGCTTAGACCCTGGACAGGCCTACGAGCAGTACTTC.

The V and J genes are TRBV7-2 and TRBJ2-5; D unclear. The V gene lost 1 base and the J gene lost 2 bases, with 11 bases spanning the gap. Germline-derived CDR1 and CDR2 are SGHTA and FQGNSA. The CDR3 extends over 15 amino acids. CDR3 bases: TGTGCCAGCAGCTTAGTTAGCCTAATACAAGAGACCCAGTACTTC. Its protein product is CASSLVSLIQETQYF.

The rearrangement joins TRBV2 to TRBJ1-2; D ambiguous. Trimming shortened V by 3 bases and J by 0 bases, and 14 bases separated the two germline ends. Germline CDR1 reads SNHLY; CDR2 reads FYNNEI. The CDR3 sequence is 16 residues long. The CDR3 protein is CASSDFYGVANYGYTF. CDR3 sequence (DNA): TGTGCCAGCAGTGACTTTTACGGTGTTGCTAACTATGGCTACACCTTC.

The chain employs TRBV7-9 and TRBJ2-7; D is perhaps TRBD1 or TRBD2 (5 bases each). Trimming removed 5 bases at V and 12 bases at J, with 17 bases between. Germline-derived CDR1 and CDR2 are SEHNR and FQNEAQ (reference sequence). The CDR3 contains 12 residues. CDR3 DNA: TGTGCCAGCAGCCGCCGCGAGGGGCGTGGGTACTTC. As protein: CASSRREGRGYF.

The count of this clone is one. V usage is TRBV7-9 and J usage is TRBJ1-4; D gene ambiguous. CDR1 SEHNR and CDR2 FQNEAQ come from the germline V gene (reference sequence). This CDR3 has 14 amino acids. The V gene lost 3 bases and the J gene lost 2 bases, with 7 bases spanning the gap. In DNA, the CDR3 is TGTGCCAGCAGCTTTGGTCAGACTAATGAAAAACTGTTTTTT. It is translated as CASSFGQTNEKLFF.

As to this clone: This same CDR3 is encoded by further DNA sequences in the sample. The chain employs TRBV4-2 and TRBJ2-2, with TRBD1 identical over 9 bases. Looked up from germline, CDR1 is LGHNA and CDR2 is YNFKEQ. This CDR3 spans 15 amino acids. J gave up 3 bases and V 1 base, and 0 bases lay outside the gene matches. The CDR3 loop reads CASSQGDRDTGELFF. The CDR3 nucleotides read TGTGCCAGCAGCCAAGGGGACAGGGACACCGGGGAGCTGTTTTTT.

The chain recombines TRBV6-1 with TRBJ1-5; 8 bases fit TRBD1. CDR3 length equals 15 residues. From germline, CDR1 is MNHNS and CDR2 SASEGT. V lost 4 bases, J lost 1 base, and 3 bases stayed unmatched. The CDR3 nucleotides read TGTGCCAGCAGTGGAGGACAGGGAAGCAATCAGCCCCAGCATTTT. Its protein is CASSGGQGSNQPQHF.

This clone was detected a few times. The gene calls are TRBV20-1 and TRBJ1-1; no clear D gene. The CDR3 loop spans 9 amino acids. V dropped 6 bases and J dropped 9 bases, with 8 bases sitting between them. Germline CDR1 DFQATT, CDR2 SNEGSKA (reference sequence). The CDR3 protein is CSANGKAFF. In nucleotides, the CDR3 is TGCAGTGCCAATGGGAAAGCTTTCTTT.

V gene TRBV19 combines with J gene TRBJ2-5; 8 bases map to TRBD1. The tail of the sequence fits TRBJ2-7 better, so the J call may be wrong. The CDR3 has 13 amino acids. In germline, CDR1 is LNHDA, CDR2 SQIVND (reference sequence). In nucleotides, the CDR3 is TGTGCCAGTAGTAAACAGGGGGTTGGCGAGCAGTACTTC. This encodes CASSKQGVGEQYF.

The chain is built from TRBV5-1 and TRBJ2-7; possible D gene TRBD2, 5 bases. V was trimmed by 0 bases and J by 0 bases, leaving 10 bases between them. The CDR3 contains 15 residues. Germline V gene data show CDR1 as SGHRS and CDR2 as YFSETQ. The DNA of the CDR3 is TGCGCCAGCAGCTTGGCCTCCCTAGCCTCCTACGAGCAGTACTTC. It encodes CASSLASLASYEQYF. Supplemented by reference TRBV5-1 and TRBJ2-7, the full variable domain reads KAGVTQTPRYLIKTRGQQVTLSCSPISGHRSVSWYQQTPGQGLQFLFEYFSETQRNKGNFPGRFSGRQFSNSRSEMNVSTLELGDSALYLCASSLASLASYEQYFGPGTRLTVT.

The chain couples TRBV5-1 to TRBJ2-3; D gene uncertain. The CDR3 is made up of 12 amino acids. Germline CDR1 is SGHRS and CDR2 is YFSETQ. V was shortened by 2 bases and J by 4 bases, with 5 bases between the two germline ends. This chain's CDR3 is CASSFPADTQYF. CDR3 DNA: TGCGCCAGCAGCTTTCCCGCAGATACGCAGTATTTT. The full variable domain, in which reference TRBV5-1 and TRBJ2-3 provide the parts outside the CDR3, is KAGVTQTPRYLIKTRGQQVTLSCSPISGHRSVSWYQQTPGQGLQFLFEYFSETQRNKGNFPGRFSGRQFSNSRSEMNVSTLELGDSALYLCASSFPADTQYFGPGTRLTVL.

This clone has only one observation. The chain recombines TRBV11-3 with TRBJ2-1; 13 positions match TRBD2. Germline CDR1 is SGHNT and CDR2 is YENEEA. Trimming removed 5 bases from V and 1 base from J; junction bases left unmatched: 5. The CDR3 consists of 17 residues. This CDR3 reads CASSQLAGGRSYNEQFF. The DNA for the CDR3 is TGTGCCAGCAGCCAACTAGCGGGAGGGCGGTCCTACAATGAGCAGTTCTTC.

This clone was picked up a small number of times. The chain couples TRBV10-2 to TRBJ1-3; D is unclear. Germline CDR1 is WSHSY and CDR2 is SAAADI. The CDR3 totals 15 residues. V lost 2 bases and J 0 bases, leaving 8 bases between the germline ends. CDR3 DNA sequence: TGCGCCAGCAGTGAGCTGTTACTCTCTGGAAACACCATATATTTT. Its protein is CASSELLLSGNTIYF.

The rearrangement joins TRBV28 to TRBJ2-7, with 9 nucleotides matching TRBD2. With V trimmed by 2 bases and J by 2 bases, 16 bases remained unmatched. Germline V gene lookup returns CDR1 MDHEN and CDR2 SYDVKM. This CDR3 contains 19 residues. The CDR3 region has the DNA TGTGCCAGCAGTTTAAGTTTATGGACTAGCGATAAATACACCTACGAGCAGTACTTC. The encoded protein is CASSLSLWTSDKYTYEQYF.

This clone was picked up one time. DNA of the CDR3: TGTGCCAGCAGTACAGGGTGGAGCGGGAGCTACAATGAGCAGTTCTTC. It codes for CASSTGWSGSYNEQFF. The rearrangement links TRBV27 to TRBJ2-1; 8 nucleotides line up with TRBD2. V lost 5 bases, J lost 3 bases, and 9 bases stayed unmatched. In germline, CDR1 is MNHEY, CDR2 SMNVEV (reference sequence). The CDR3 extends over 16 amino acids.

This clone came up a few times. V gene TRBV6-6 combines with J gene TRBJ2-3; TRBD2 aligns across 14 bases. The trim removed 6 bases at V and 3 bases at J, leaving 2 bases unmatched. Germline lookup yields CDR1 MNHNY and CDR2 SVGAGI (reference sequence). The CDR3 runs 15 residues. CDR3 region: CASRGTSGRTDTQYF. The CDR3 nucleotides are TGTGCCAGCAGGGGGACTAGCGGGAGAACAGATACGCAGTATTTT.

The chain links TRBV28 to TRBJ2-5, with 7 bases lining up with TRBD2. J was trimmed by 3 bases and V by 6 bases; bases with no gene match: 4. The CDR3 is 13 amino acids. Germline assignment: CDR1 MDHEN and CDR2 SYDVKM. This CDR3 reads CASRLGGEETQYF. As DNA, the CDR3 is TGTGCCAGCAGACTTGGGGGGGAAGAGACCCAGTACTTC.

Written as DNA, the CDR3 is TGTGCCAGTAGTATAGGGGGAACCGTCTCTGAAGCTTTCTTT. Its protein product is CASSIGGTVSEAFF. The gene calls are TRBV19 and TRBJ1-1; the D is unclear. V was trimmed by 1 base and J by 6 bases, leaving 12 bases between them. There are 14 residues in the CDR3. In germline, CDR1 is LNHDA, CDR2 SQIVND (reference sequence). The entire variable domain, with the rest obtained from reference TRBV19 and TRBJ1-1, is as follows: DGGITQSPKYLFRKEGQNVTLSCEQNLNHDAMYWYRQDPGQGLRLIYYSQIVNDFQKGDIAEGYSVSREKKESFPLTVTSAQKNPTAFYLCASSIGGTVSEAFFGQGTRLTVV.

J is TRBJ1-2 and V is TRBV6-7, with 7 bases fitting TRBD1. TRBV6-7 is given ORF status, its function remaining uncertain. The CDR3 has 13 amino acids. The ends lost 6 bases at V and 1 base at J; junction bases unmatched: 2. CDR3 coding DNA: TGTGCCAGCAGCCGGGACAGTAACTATGGCTACACCTTC. It specifies CASSRDSNYGYTF.

This clone was counted ten times or more. The V call is TRBV6-6, the J call TRBJ1-1; TRBD1 matches 10 bases. Trimming at V came to 6 bases and at J to 5 bases, leaving 12 bases not matched to a gene. There are 16 residues in the CDR3. The germline V gene encodes CDR1 MNHNY and CDR2 SVGAGI (reference sequence). CDR3 sequence: CASSNLRQGARTEAFF. CDR3 coding DNA: TGTGCCAGCAGCAACCTCCGACAGGGGGCGCGTACTGAAGCTTTCTTT.